Below are 3 T cell receptor beta chains sequenced from a single sample in a study of blood T cell repertoires in COVID-19 (dated by TCRdb to the early 2020s). The library relied on the immunoSEQ multiplex PCR assay. In its TCRdb copy, this immuneACCESS table keeps in-frame sequences only and misses some clones. Where compared with another copy, unresolved V genes explain less than half of these, and the others have no known cause. The sample table lists 330,000 or so clones, around 90% of them with a count of one. Roughly 9.9% of the sample belongs to the ten largest clones. Sequencing was done on a sample of peripheral blood. These receptors all stem from a man aged 25-45 years with COVID-19, enrolled during active disease.

The count of this clone is one. The chain joins TRBV15 to TRBJ2-3; TRBD2 matches 10 bases. The CDR3 is made up of 16 amino acids. In germline, CDR1 is LNHNV, CDR2 YYDKDF (reference sequence). Trimming took 4 bases from V and 2 from J; bases not matched to a gene: 6. The CDR3 DNA sequence: TGTGCCACCAGCAATTTAGCGGGGGGATTCACAGATACGCAGTATTTT. It codes for CATSNLAGGFTDTQYF. The full variable domain, completed using reference TRBV15 and TRBJ2-3, is DAMVIQNPRYQVTQFGKPVTLSCSQTLNHNVMYWYQQKSSQAPKLLFHYYDKDFNNEADTPDNFQSRRPNTSFCFLDIRSPGLGDTAMYLCATSNLAGGFTDTQYFGPGTRLTVL.

The chain uses TRBV7-9 and TRBJ1-1, with 8 positions matching TRBD1. This CDR3 contains 16 residues. V was clipped by 6 bases and J by 1 base; unmatched bases: 10. CDR1 is SEHNR and CDR2 is FQNEAQ in the germline V gene (reference sequence). The CDR3 region is CASRSYGTGENTEAFF. For the CDR3, the DNA is TGTGCCAGCAGATCCTATGGGACAGGCGAGAACACTGAAGCTTTCTTT.

The chain is built from TRBV5-1 and TRBJ1-6, with D perhaps matching TRBD1 (6 bases). The V gene lost 1 base and the J gene lost 6 bases, with 8 bases spanning the gap. The CDR3 contains 14 residues. Germline V gene data show CDR1 as SGHRS and CDR2 as YFSETQ. The CDR3 region is CASSLTGPNSPLHF. The CDR3 coding sequence is TGCGCCAGCAGCTTGACAGGGCCTAATTCACCCCTCCACTTT.